The 29 T cell receptor beta chains below come from one sample, sequenced in a study of T cell responses to AZD1222 COVID-19 vaccine. TCRdb's copy holds only in-frame clones and misses some; the assay was immunoSEQ multiplex PCR. The table has tens of thousands of clones, approximately 80% seen once; the top ten hold 9.5% to 13%. This material consisted of peripheral blood, taken on day 0 of AZD1222 vaccination. Receptor source: an adult in good health.

The chain uses TRBV5-6 and TRBJ2-7, with TRBD2 identical over 7 bases. V gave up 4 bases and J gave up 4 bases; unmatched junction bases: 8. Germline V lookup: CDR1 SGHDT, CDR2 YYEEEE. The CDR3 spans 14 residues. CDR3 amino acids: CASSPPAGMYEQYF. CDR3 bases: TGTGCCAGCAGCCCACCAGCGGGGATGTACGAGCAGTACTTC.

This clone showed up just a few times. A read error may produce the germline difference seen at one junction end. The rearrangement joins TRBV11-3 to TRBJ2-7, with 10 bases lining up with TRBD1. CDR3 size: 13 residues. Looked up from germline, CDR1 is SGHNT and CDR2 is YENEEA. CDR3 nucleotide sequence: TGTGCCAGCAGCCCACGGGACAGGGGTGAGCGGTACTTC. This gives the protein CASSPRDRGERYF.

The chain employs TRBV7-2 and TRBJ1-1; 7 nucleotides agree with TRBD1. The CDR3 consists of 14 residues. The germline V gene encodes CDR1 SGHTA and CDR2 FQGNSA. V dropped 4 bases and J dropped 5; count of bases not matched to a gene: 7. The CDR3 is CASSSPGGQTEAFF. The CDR3 nucleotides read TGTGCCAGCAGCTCCCCAGGGGGTCAAACTGAAGCTTTCTTT.

In nucleotides, the CDR3 is TGTGCCAGCAGCTTAGCGAGGATAGCGGGGGGAAGGACCGGGGAGCTGTTTTTT. Its translation: CASSLARIAGGRTGELFF. The V and J genes are TRBV7-8 and TRBJ2-2; 10 bases are shared with TRBD2. Germline loops: CDR1 SGHVS, CDR2 FQNEAQ. The V and J ends lost 0 bases and 5 bases, in that order; junction bases with no gene match: 9. This CDR3 spans 18 amino acids.

V gene TRBV14 combines with J gene TRBJ1-6, with 7 bases that match TRBD1. The V gene's germline CDR1 is SGHDN and CDR2 FVKESK. The CDR3 spans 20 residues. Trimming took 1 base from V and 2 from J; bases not matched to a gene: 14. This CDR3 is CASSQAPTTTGWPYNSPLHF. CDR3 DNA sequence: TGTGCCAGCAGCCAAGCCCCAACTACGACAGGGTGGCCCTATAATTCACCCCTCCACTTT.

This sequence joins TRBV4-1 and TRBJ1-1, with unresolved D. Germline CDR1 is MGHRA and CDR2 is YSYEKL. V was cut by 6 bases and J by 1 base, with 12 bases left in between. The CDR3 is 14 amino acids. In DNA form, the CDR3 reads TGCGCCAGCAGGGGGTCTTTAAGGAACACTGAAGCTTTCTTT. Protein sequence: CASRGSLRNTEAFF.

The CDR3 reads CASSLTGSGGYEQYF. The CDR3 nucleotides are TGTGCCAGCAGCTTAACCGGCTCTGGGGGCTACGAGCAGTACTTC. V usage is TRBV7-9 and J usage is TRBJ2-7, with D perhaps assigned TRBD1 or TRBD2 (5 bases each). With 2 bases removed from V and 3 bases from J, the gap between germline ends came to 14 bases. The CDR3 spans 15 residues. Germline loops: CDR1 SEHNR, CDR2 FQNEAQ (reference sequence). Looking up the rest from reference TRBV7-9 and TRBJ2-7 gives the full variable domain: DTGVSQNPRHKITKRGQNVTFRCDPISEHNRLYWYRQTLGQGPEFLTYFQNEAQLEKSRLLSDRFSAERPKGSFSTLEIQRTEQGDSAMYLCASSLTGSGGYEQYFGPGTRLTVT.

The chain recombines TRBV11-2 with TRBJ1-5; 10 nucleotides align to TRBD1. Germline loops: CDR1 SGHAT, CDR2 FQNNGV. The CDR3 spans 17 residues. J lost 8 bases, V lost 0 bases, and 10 bases had no gene match. In nucleotides, the CDR3 is TGTGCCAGCAGCTTAGATTCGGGACAGGGGTTTGCAGAGCCCCAGCATTTT. Translated: CASSLDSGQGFAEPQHF.

This sequence joins TRBV19 and TRBJ2-3, with TRBD2 matching over 7 bases. The CDR3 extends over 16 amino acids. Germline CDR1 LNHDA, CDR2 SQIVND (reference sequence). J lost 5 bases, V lost 5 bases, and 13 bases had no gene match. CDR3 in DNA: TGTGCCAGTAGTCGAATCGAGGGAGGGGTGGAAGATACGCAGTATTTT. Protein sequence: CASSRIEGGVEDTQYF. Looking up the rest from reference TRBV19 and TRBJ2-3 gives the full variable domain: DGGITQSPKYLFRKEGQNVTLSCEQNLNHDAMYWYRQDPGQGLRLIYYSQIVNDFQKGDIAEGYSVSREKKESFPLTVTSAQKNPTAFYLCASSRIEGGVEDTQYFGPGTRLTVL.

This rearrangement joins TRBV5-6 to TRBJ2-7; D is perhaps TRBD1 (6 bases). The V end lost 5 bases, the J end lost 4 bases, and 10 bases lay between the germline ends. Germline V gives CDR1 SGHDT, CDR2 YYEEEE. This CDR3 contains 12 residues. DNA of the CDR3: TGTGCCAGCAGATCAACAGGGTACGAGCAGTACTTC. Protein product: CASRSTGYEQYF. The full variable domain, with the rest looked up from reference TRBV5-6 and TRBJ2-7, is DAGVTQSPTHLIKTRGQQVTLRCSPKSGHDTVSWYQQALGQGPQFIFQYYEEEERQRGNFPDRFSGHQFPNYSSELNVNALLLGDSALYLCASRSTGYEQYFGPGTRLTVT.

The chain carries TRBV19 and TRBJ2-1; D uncertain. The CDR3 is 13 residues long. Germline CDR1 reads LNHDA; CDR2 reads SQIVND (reference sequence). V was trimmed by 5 bases and J by 2 bases, leaving 7 bases between them. CDR3 in amino acids: CASSSGPYNEQFF. In DNA form, the CDR3 reads TGTGCCAGTAGTTCCGGTCCCTACAATGAGCAGTTCTTC. The complete variable domain, with remaining parts taken from reference TRBV19 and TRBJ2-1, reads DGGITQSPKYLFRKEGQNVTLSCEQNLNHDAMYWYRQDPGQGLRLIYYSQIVNDFQKGDIAEGYSVSREKKESFPLTVTSAQKNPTAFYLCASSSGPYNEQFFGPGTRLTVL.

This sequence joins TRBV5-1 and TRBJ1-1, with a tentative D call TRBD1 (5 bases). Germline V CDR1 and CDR2: SGHRS, YFSETQ. Trimming removed 5 bases from V and 2 bases from J, with 10 bases in between. CDR3 length: 13 residues. The CDR3 bases are TGCGCCAGCAGAGGGACTACTAACACTGAAGCTTTCTTT. Translating it yields CASRGTTNTEAFF.

This clone turned up a few times. The chain couples TRBV11-2 to TRBJ1-2; perhaps TRBD1 as D (5 bases). The CDR3 loop spans 13 amino acids. Trimming stripped 4 bases from V and 3 bases from J, with 9 bases between. From germline, CDR1 is SGHAT and CDR2 FQNNGV. Written as DNA, the CDR3 is TGTGCCAGCAGCTCTACAGGCCACTATGGCTACACCTTC. Protein sequence: CASSSTGHYGYTF. Filled out from reference TRBV11-2 and TRBJ1-2, the complete variable domain reads EAGVAQSPRYKIIEKRQSVAFWCNPISGHATLYWYQQILGQGPKLLIQFQNNGVVDDSQLPKDRFSAERLKGVDSTLKIQPAKLEDSAVYLCASSSTGHYGYTFGSGTRLTVV.

This clone was counted a few times. The V and J genes are TRBV19 and TRBJ1-6; 10 bases agree with TRBD1. This CDR3 contains 14 residues. Unmatched junction bases numbered 6, after V lost 9 bases and J lost 7 bases. Germline V lookup: CDR1 LNHDA, CDR2 SQIVND (reference sequence). The CDR3 sequence is CASKGQGENSPLHF. The CDR3 DNA is TGTGCCAGCAAAGGACAGGGGGAAAATTCACCCCTCCACTTT. Supplemented by reference TRBV19 and TRBJ1-6, the full variable domain reads DGGITQSPKYLFRKEGQNVTLSCEQNLNHDAMYWYRQDPGQGLRLIYYSQIVNDFQKGDIAEGYSVSREKKESFPLTVTSAQKNPTAFYLCASKGQGENSPLHFGNGTRLTVT.

This clone was recorded a few times. This chain connects TRBV6-4 to TRBJ1-2; unclear D gene. The CDR3 has 12 residues. V was trimmed by 2 bases and J by 5 bases, leaving 6 bases between them. Germline lookup yields CDR1 MRHNA and CDR2 SNTAGT. The CDR3 loop reads CASSDAGYGYTF. The CDR3 bases are TGTGCCAGCAGTGACGCGGGGTATGGCTACACCTTC.

This sequence joins TRBV20-1 and TRBJ1-5, with a weak D call TRBD1 (5 bases). This CDR3 comprises 11 residues. Germline CDR1 DFQATT, CDR2 SNEGSKA (reference sequence). V was pared by 1 base and J by 11 bases, with 9 bases between. Here the CDR3 DNA reads TGCAGTGCTAGAGTTGACAGAACCCAGCATTTT. This encodes CSARVDRTQHF.

The V and J genes are TRBV9 and TRBJ1-1, with D uncertain. V was trimmed by 4 bases and J by 2 bases, leaving 12 bases between them. The germline V gene encodes CDR1 SGDLS and CDR2 YYNGEE. The CDR3 consists of 14 residues. Here the CDR3 reads CASSPLQRNTEAFF. The CDR3 DNA is TGTGCCAGCAGCCCCCTCCAGCGCAACACTGAAGCTTTCTTT.

The V call is TRBV7-3, the J call TRBJ2-1; the D is unclear. Germline loops: CDR1 SGHTA, CDR2 FQGTGA. The CDR3 is 13 amino acids. Trimming took off 4 bases at V and 6 bases at J, with 10 bases between the two ends. CDR3 DNA: TGTGCCAGCAGCTCCGACCGCCTCAATGAGCAGTTCTTC. It yields the protein CASSSDRLNEQFF.

The chain couples TRBV4-3 to TRBJ1-2; D gene uncertain. CDR1 LGHNA and CDR2 YSLEER come from the germline V gene. V lost 1 base to trimming and J lost 2 bases, with 17 bases between them. The CDR3 consists of 17 residues. In nucleotides, the CDR3 is TGCGCCAGCAGCCAAGGAGAGTCGCGGATTCCGAACTATGGCTACACCTTC. The encoded protein is CASSQGESRIPNYGYTF.

The chain recombines TRBV5-8 with TRBJ1-1, with a tentative D call TRBD1 (5 bases). This CDR3 region has 14 residues. CDR1 is SGHTS and CDR2 is YDEGEE in the germline V gene. Trimming stripped 2 bases from V and 10 bases from J, with 18 bases between. The CDR3 protein is CASSFYRETGGAFF. Written as DNA, the CDR3 is TGTGCCAGCAGCTTTTATAGGGAGACCGGGGGAGCTTTCTTT.

The rearrangement joins TRBV3-1 (or the pseudogene TRBV3-2) to TRBJ1-6, with D possibly being TRBD1 (5 bases). This CDR3 region has 14 residues. V gave up 1 base and J gave up 7 bases, with 8 bases separating them. Germline CDR1 and CDR2: LGHDT and YNNKEL (reference sequence). CDR3 in amino acids: CASSQVQGNSPLHF. The CDR3 DNA follows: TGTGCCAGCAGCCAAGTTCAGGGAAATTCACCCCTCCACTTT.

The V call is TRBV12-5, the J call TRBJ2-1, with 10 bases matching TRBD2. Germline V lookup: CDR1 LGHNT, CDR2 FRNRAP. V was clipped by 1 base and J by 5 bases; unmatched bases: 8. This CDR3 contains 17 residues. The CDR3 is CASGLETLAGVDNEQFF. In DNA, the CDR3 is TGTGCTAGTGGTTTGGAGACTCTAGCGGGGGTCGACAATGAGCAGTTCTTC.

In this sample, this clone turned up once. The chain links TRBV6-5 to TRBJ2-3; 11 bases align to TRBD1. V shed 2 bases and J 4 bases; nucleotides not matched to a gene: 2. The CDR3 length is 15 residues. Germline V gives CDR1 MNHEY, CDR2 SVGAGI. As DNA, the CDR3 is TGTGCCAGCAGTTACGGGACAGGGGGGGCAGATACGCAGTATTTT. This translates into CASSYGTGGADTQYF.

This rearrangement joins TRBV2 to TRBJ1-4, with D possibly being TRBD1 (5 bases). CDR3 length: 12 residues. Trimming left V 6 bases short and J 10 bases short, with 12 bases between. Germline V gene sequence: CDR1 SNHLY, CDR2 FYNNEI. CDR3 in amino acids: CASRRTGGKLFF. Written as DNA, the CDR3 is TGTGCCAGCAGACGGACCGGGGGAAAACTGTTTTTT.

This clone occurred many times. V and J are TRBV7-9 and TRBJ2-2, with D possibly being TRBD1 (6 bases). V lost 5 bases to trimming and J lost 0 bases, with 13 bases between them. From germline, CDR1 is SEHNR and CDR2 FQNEAQ (reference sequence). The CDR3 length is 16 residues. CDR3 in DNA: TGTGCCAGCAGCCCAGTACAGGGCCCGAACACCGGGGAGCTGTTTTTT. This encodes CASSPVQGPNTGELFF.

This chain links TRBV19 with TRBJ2-1; 7 bases are shared with TRBD2. The CDR3 spans 15 residues. Germline CDR1 and CDR2: LNHDA and SQIVND (reference sequence). J gave up 6 bases and V 0 bases, and 5 bases lay outside the gene matches. In nucleotides, the CDR3 is TGTGCCAGTAGTATAGATGGGGGGGAAAGCAATGAGCAGTTCTTC. Translated, it gives CASSIDGGESNEQFF. The complete variable domain, with remaining parts taken from reference TRBV19 and TRBJ2-1, reads DGGITQSPKYLFRKEGQNVTLSCEQNLNHDAMYWYRQDPGQGLRLIYYSQIVNDFQKGDIAEGYSVSREKKESFPLTVTSAQKNPTAFYLCASSIDGGESNEQFFGPGTRLTVL.

The rearrangement uses TRBV7-2 and TRBJ2-5, with D possibly TRBD1 on 5 matching bases. The CDR3 is made up of 16 amino acids. The V gene lost 0 bases and the J gene lost 2 bases, with 13 bases spanning the gap. From germline, CDR1 is SGHTA and CDR2 FQGNSA. The CDR3 DNA sequence: TGTGCCAGCAGCTTAGCGGGGCTAGGGCCACAAGAGACCCAGTACTTC. It codes for CASSLAGLGPQETQYF.

The rearrangement uses TRBV28 and TRBJ1-6, with a tentative D call TRBD1 (5 bases). Trimming took off 10 bases at V and 7 bases at J, with 17 bases between the two ends. The CDR3 sequence is 14 residues long. Looked up from germline, CDR1 is MDHEN and CDR2 is SYDVKM. The CDR3 bases are TGTGCCACCGGGGGGTTGGGAGTGAATTCACCCCTCCACTTT. As protein: CATGGLGVNSPLHF. The full variable domain, rest sourced from reference TRBV28 and TRBJ1-6, is DVKVTQSSRYLVKRTGEKVFLECVQDMDHENMFWYRQDPGLGLRLIYFSYDVKMKEKGDIPEGYSVSREKKERFSLILESASTNQTSMYLCATGGLGVNSPLHFGNGTRLTVT.

V is TRBV24-1 and J is TRBJ2-5, with D possibly matching TRBD1 (5 bases). Trimming removed 1 base at V and 7 bases at J, with 6 bases between. This CDR3 contains 12 residues. Germline loops: CDR1 KGHDR, CDR2 SFDVKD. This CDR3 reads CATSDFQGTQYF. CDR3 in DNA: TGTGCCACCAGTGATTTTCAGGGGACCCAGTACTTC.